This T cell receptor beta chain was documented in a study of regulatory T cells in long-lasting Graves disease. General study findings and limits: Peripheral blood, not thyroid tissue, was the sole material studied.

Concerning this clonotype: Its antigen is still unknown.

TCR beta libraries were built with iRepertoire HTBI primers and Arm-PCR of CDR3 regions. TCRdb re-called the multiplex PCR reads with MiXCR, one entry per CDR3 protein. The sample carries 450,000 to 500,000 distinct CDR3 sequences, around 16% recorded once. Time point meaning: newly diagnosed GD, antithyroid drugs for less than 3 months. The TCR library was prepared using RNA isolated from PBMCs. The V gene's germline CDR1 is LNHDA and CDR2 SQIVND (reference sequence). Trimming took 8 bases from V and 2 from J, leaving 10 bases between them. This CDR3 is built from 12 residues. The same specimen was also included in a second study, on T cells in Graves' hyperthyroidism and ophthalmopathy. That investigation notes: Patients aged 18 to 65 with hyperthyroidism were newly diagnosed, with duration under 2 months.

The TCR was taken from a man in his forties with Graves disease. The source was peripheral blood mononuclear cells (PBMCs), collected at new diagnosis, from a patient treated with antithyroid drugs. The chain couples TRBV19 to TRBJ2-7; tentatively, D is TRBD1 (6 bases). As DNA, the CDR3 is TGTGCCAGTTCAGGACAGCCCTACGAGCAGTACTTC. Residues: CASSGQPYEQYF.